This is a list of T cell receptor beta chains from one sample in a study of blood T cell repertoires in COVID-19. Clones were read by immunoSEQ multiplex PCR, and TCRdb kept only the in-frame ones, dropping some. The sample holds about 80,000 clones; less than 90% are singletons and the top ten take 3.5%. Material: peripheral blood. The source is a middle-aged man with acute or convalescent COVID-19. Each CDR3 is given with its conserved first and last residue. The order of the fields is J gene, V gene, clone size, CDR3 protein. A row's size may be missing; if present it is once, few, many or a size class.

J gene: TRBJ2-6
V gene: TRBV7-2
clone size: .
CDR3 protein: CASLISGANVLTF

J gene: TRBJ2-5
V gene: TRBV10-3
clone size: .
CDR3 protein: CAISKTTGNQETQYF

J gene: TRBJ2-1
V gene: TRBV27
clone size: .
CDR3 protein: CASSSPHAGTGVHEQFF

J gene: TRBJ1-4
V gene: TRBV2
clone size: .
CDR3 protein: CASSDGRAASSTNEKLFF

J gene: TRBJ2-7
V gene: TRBV27
clone size: .
CDR3 protein: CASSLGLANTYEQYF

J gene: TRBJ1-2
V gene: TRBV24-1
clone size: .
CDR3 protein: CATSERGGYTF

J gene: TRBJ2-1
V gene: TRBV14
clone size: .
CDR3 protein: CASSQVGQGRVGSSYNEQFF

J gene: TRBJ2-2
V gene: TRBV2
clone size: .
CDR3 protein: CASVREPLQGTGELFF

J gene: TRBJ2-5
V gene: TRBV5-1
clone size: .
CDR3 protein: CASSFGLERGAETQYF

J gene: TRBJ2-3
V gene: TRBV29-1
clone size: .
CDR3 protein: CSVPLLSTDTQYF

J gene: TRBJ2-1
V gene: TRBV7-8
clone size: .
CDR3 protein: CASSPWTSGRSEQFF

J gene: TRBJ2-7
V gene: TRBV5-4
clone size: .
CDR3 protein: CASSHLGTGIDEQYF

J gene: TRBJ2-3
V gene: TRBV11-2
clone size: .
CDR3 protein: CASSLDHYQHHADTQYF

J gene: TRBJ1-1
V gene: TRBV27
clone size: many
CDR3 protein: CASSPRVGNTEAFF

J gene: TRBJ2-1
V gene: TRBV11-3
clone size: .
CDR3 protein: CASSLTLLAAYNEQFF

J gene: TRBJ1-2
V gene: TRBV5-1
clone size: .
CDR3 protein: CASSEDRYGYTF

J gene: TRBJ1-2
V gene: TRBV5-1
clone size: once
CDR3 protein: CASSRGTGAYGYTF

J gene: TRBJ1-1
V gene: TRBV28
clone size: once
CDR3 protein: CASRPGQGLGTEAFF

J gene: TRBJ1-1
V gene: TRBV7-8
clone size: .
CDR3 protein: CASSLEGAVTEAFF

J gene: TRBJ1-1
V gene: TRBV20-1
clone size: .
CDR3 protein: CSASDGTEAFF

J gene: TRBJ2-7
V gene: TRBV2
clone size: few
CDR3 protein: CASSPTPGQAGGYEQYF

J gene: TRBJ1-1
V gene: TRBV6-2/TRBV6-3
clone size: .
CDR3 protein: CASSTSPDRDGEAFF

J gene: TRBJ1-4
V gene: TRBV4-1
clone size: few
CDR3 protein: CASSPSDRGRVTNEKLFF

J gene: TRBJ1-5
V gene: TRBV6-5
clone size: .
CDR3 protein: CASSSGNNQPQHF

J gene: TRBJ2-7
V gene: TRBV6-6
clone size: .
CDR3 protein: CASKQGSYEQYF

J gene: TRBJ1-4
V gene: TRBV9
clone size: .
CDR3 protein: CASSDRDRENEKLFF

J gene: TRBJ1-1
V gene: TRBV7-2
clone size: .
CDR3 protein: CASSFYRDPEAFF

J gene: TRBJ2-1
V gene: TRBV14
clone size: .
CDR3 protein: CASSQALLAGVSYNEQFF

J gene: TRBJ2-7
V gene: TRBV4-3
clone size: .
CDR3 protein: CASSQPGRAGQGNEQYF

J gene: TRBJ1-1
V gene: TRBV19
clone size: few
CDR3 protein: CASRQGTQNTEAFF

J gene: TRBJ2-7
V gene: TRBV7-9
clone size: .
CDR3 protein: CASSPRDRGSYEQYF

J gene: TRBJ1-4
V gene: TRBV4-2
clone size: .
CDR3 protein: CASSRQGSRDEKLFF

J gene: TRBJ1-1
V gene: TRBV18
clone size: .
CDR3 protein: CASSLQTGRRNTEAFF

J gene: TRBJ2-7
V gene: TRBV5-1
clone size: .
CDR3 protein: CASSRNRGLRYEQYF

J gene: TRBJ2-2
V gene: TRBV30
clone size: .
CDR3 protein: CAWSVGEWAGELFF

J gene: TRBJ2-7
V gene: TRBV30
clone size: .
CDR3 protein: CACYRDRGAYEQYF

J gene: TRBJ2-1
V gene: TRBV27
clone size: .
CDR3 protein: CASISSSSYNEQFF

J gene: TRBJ2-7
V gene: TRBV19
clone size: .
CDR3 protein: CASSMADTSPYEQYF

J gene: TRBJ1-2
V gene: TRBV6-5
clone size: .
CDR3 protein: CASSYSPGQNYGYTF

J gene: TRBJ2-1
V gene: TRBV6-2/TRBV6-3
clone size: .
CDR3 protein: CASSYGSRSPYNEQFF